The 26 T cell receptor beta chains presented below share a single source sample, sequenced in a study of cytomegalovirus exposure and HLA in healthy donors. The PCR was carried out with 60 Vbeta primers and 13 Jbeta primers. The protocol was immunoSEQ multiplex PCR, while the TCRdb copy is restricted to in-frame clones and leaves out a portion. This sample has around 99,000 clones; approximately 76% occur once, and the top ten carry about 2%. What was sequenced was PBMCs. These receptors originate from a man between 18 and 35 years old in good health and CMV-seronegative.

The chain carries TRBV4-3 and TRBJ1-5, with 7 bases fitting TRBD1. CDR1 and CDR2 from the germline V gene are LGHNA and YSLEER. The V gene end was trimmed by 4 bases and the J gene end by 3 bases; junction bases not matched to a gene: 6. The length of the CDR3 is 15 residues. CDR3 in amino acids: CASSPGQENNQPQHF. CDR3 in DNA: TGCGCCAGCAGCCCAGGACAGGAAAACAATCAGCCCCAGCATTTT.

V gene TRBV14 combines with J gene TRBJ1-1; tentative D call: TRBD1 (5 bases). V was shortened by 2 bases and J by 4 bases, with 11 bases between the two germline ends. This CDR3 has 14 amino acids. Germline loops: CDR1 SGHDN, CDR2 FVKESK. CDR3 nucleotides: TGTGCCAGCAGCCAAACTATGACAGTCACTGAAGCTTTCTTT. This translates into CASSQTMTVTEAFF.

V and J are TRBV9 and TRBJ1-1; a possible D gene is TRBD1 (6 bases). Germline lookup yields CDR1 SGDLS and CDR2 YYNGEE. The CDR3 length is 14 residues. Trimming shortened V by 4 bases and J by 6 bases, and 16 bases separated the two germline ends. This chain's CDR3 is CASSSSGAGAEAFF. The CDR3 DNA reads TGTGCCAGCAGCTCCTCCGGGGCAGGGGCTGAAGCTTTCTTT.

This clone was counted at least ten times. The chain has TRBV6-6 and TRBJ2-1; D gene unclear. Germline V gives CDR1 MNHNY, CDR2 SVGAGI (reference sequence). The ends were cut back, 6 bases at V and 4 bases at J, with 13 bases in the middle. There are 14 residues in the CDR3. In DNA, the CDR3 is TGTGCCAGCAGCCCCGCAGACACTTACAATGAGCAGTTCTTC. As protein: CASSPADTYNEQFF.

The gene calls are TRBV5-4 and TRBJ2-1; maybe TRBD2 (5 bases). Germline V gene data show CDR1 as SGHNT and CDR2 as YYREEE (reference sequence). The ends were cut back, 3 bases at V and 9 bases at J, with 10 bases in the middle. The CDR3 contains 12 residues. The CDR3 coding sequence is TGTGCCAGCAGCTCCGAGGGCGCTGAGCAGTTCTTC. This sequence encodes CASSSEGAEQFF. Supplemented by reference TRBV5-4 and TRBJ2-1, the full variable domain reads ETGVTQSPTHLIKTRGQQVTLRCSSQSGHNTVSWYQQALGQGPQFIFQYYREEENGRGNFPPRFSGLQFPNYSSELNVNALELDDSALYLCASSSEGAEQFFGPGTRLTVL.

Written as DNA, the CDR3 is TGTGCCAGCAGCTTTACAGGGAACCTGGAGACCCAGTACTTC. It codes for CASSFTGNLETQYF. The chain couples TRBV7-9 to TRBJ2-5; weak D call: TRBD1 (6 bases). V dropped 3 bases and J dropped 5 bases, with 13 bases sitting between them. The germline V gene has CDR1 SEHNR and CDR2 FQNEAQ (reference sequence). The CDR3 has 14 residues.

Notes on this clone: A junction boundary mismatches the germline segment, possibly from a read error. This CDR3 is CASSQEPSSKGGASYGYPF. CDR3 nucleotides: TGTGCCAGCAGCCAAGAGCCCTCCTCAAAAGGGGGCGCGTCCTATGGCTACCCCTTC. The rearrangement uses TRBV4-2 and TRBJ1-2; 7 nucleotides line up with TRBD1. Germline loops: CDR1 LGHNA, CDR2 YNFKEQ. The CDR3 covers 19 residues.

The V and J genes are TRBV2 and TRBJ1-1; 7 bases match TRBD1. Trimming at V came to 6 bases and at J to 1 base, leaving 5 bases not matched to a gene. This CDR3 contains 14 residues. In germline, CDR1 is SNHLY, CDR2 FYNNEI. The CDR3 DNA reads TGTGCCAGCAGGGCCGGGACAGCGAACACTGAAGCTTTCTTT. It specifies CASRAGTANTEAFF.

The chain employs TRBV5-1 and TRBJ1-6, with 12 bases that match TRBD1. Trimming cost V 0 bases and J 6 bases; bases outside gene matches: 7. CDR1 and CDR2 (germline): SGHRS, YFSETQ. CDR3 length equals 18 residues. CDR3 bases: TGCGCCAGCAGCTTGGGTTCTGGGACAGGGGGCTCTAATTCACCCCTCCACTTT. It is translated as CASSLGSGTGGSNSPLHF.

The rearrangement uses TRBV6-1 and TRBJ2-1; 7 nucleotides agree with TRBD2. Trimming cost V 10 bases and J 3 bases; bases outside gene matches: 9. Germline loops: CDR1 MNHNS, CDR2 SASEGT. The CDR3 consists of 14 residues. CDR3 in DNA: TGTGCCACCCTAGGACTAGTTGGCTACAATGAGCAGTTCTTC. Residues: CATLGLVGYNEQFF.

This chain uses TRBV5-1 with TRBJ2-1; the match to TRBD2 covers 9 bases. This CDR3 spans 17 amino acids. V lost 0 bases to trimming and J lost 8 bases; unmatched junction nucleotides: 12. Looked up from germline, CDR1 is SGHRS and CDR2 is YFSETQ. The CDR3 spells CASSLEPAGGPIDEQFF. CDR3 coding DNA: TGCGCCAGCAGCTTGGAACCCGCGGGGGGGCCTATCGATGAGCAGTTCTTC.

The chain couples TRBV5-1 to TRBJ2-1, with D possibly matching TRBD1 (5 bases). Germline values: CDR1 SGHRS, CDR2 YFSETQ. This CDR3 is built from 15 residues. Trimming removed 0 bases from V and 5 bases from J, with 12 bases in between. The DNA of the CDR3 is TGCGCCAGCAGCTTGGGTCTTACAGGACACAATGAGCAGTTCTTC. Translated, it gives CASSLGLTGHNEQFF.

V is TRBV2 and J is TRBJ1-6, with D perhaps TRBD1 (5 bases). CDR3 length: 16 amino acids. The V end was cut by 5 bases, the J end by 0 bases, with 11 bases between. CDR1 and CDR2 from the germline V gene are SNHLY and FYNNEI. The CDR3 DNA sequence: TGTGCCAGCAGTCAGACAGTTAGCTCCTATAATTCACCCCTCCACTTT. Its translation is CASSQTVSSYNSPLHF.

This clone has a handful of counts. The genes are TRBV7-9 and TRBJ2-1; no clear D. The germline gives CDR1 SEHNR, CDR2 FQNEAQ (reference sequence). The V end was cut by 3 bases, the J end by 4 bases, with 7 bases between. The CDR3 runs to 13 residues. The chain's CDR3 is CASSLGRYNEQFF. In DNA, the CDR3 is TGTGCCAGCAGCTTGGGCCGATACAATGAGCAGTTCTTC.

CDR3 region: CATSRGKDGQGGNQPQHF. CDR3 nucleotides: TGTGCCACCAGCAGAGGGAAAGACGGACAGGGTGGCAATCAGCCCCAGCATTTT. This chain links TRBV15 with TRBJ1-5, with TRBD1 identical over 8 bases. V dropped 1 base and J dropped 2; count of bases not matched to a gene: 10. Germline CDR1 is LNHNV and CDR2 is YYDKDF (reference sequence). The CDR3 is 18 amino acids.

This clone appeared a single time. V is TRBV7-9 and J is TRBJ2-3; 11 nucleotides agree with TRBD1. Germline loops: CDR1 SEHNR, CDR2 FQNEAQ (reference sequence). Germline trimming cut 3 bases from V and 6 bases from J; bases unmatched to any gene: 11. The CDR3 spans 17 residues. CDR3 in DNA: TGTGCCAGCAGCTTTCCGGGACAGGGGGTTCGGTGGGATACGCAGTATTTT. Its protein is CASSFPGQGVRWDTQYF.

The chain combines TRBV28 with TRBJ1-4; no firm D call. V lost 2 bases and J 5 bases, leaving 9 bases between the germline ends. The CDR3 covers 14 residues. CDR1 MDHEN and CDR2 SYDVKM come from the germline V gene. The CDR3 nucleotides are TGTGCCAGCAGTTTAGTCGGGATAAATGAAAAACTGTTTTTT. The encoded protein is CASSLVGINEKLFF.

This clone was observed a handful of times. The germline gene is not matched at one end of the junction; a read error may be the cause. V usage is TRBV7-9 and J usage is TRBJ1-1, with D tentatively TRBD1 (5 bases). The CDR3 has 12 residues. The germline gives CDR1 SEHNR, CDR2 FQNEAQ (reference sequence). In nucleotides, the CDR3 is TGTTCCAGCAAGGGGTCGGACACTGAAGCTTTCTTT. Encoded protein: CSSKGSDTEAFF.

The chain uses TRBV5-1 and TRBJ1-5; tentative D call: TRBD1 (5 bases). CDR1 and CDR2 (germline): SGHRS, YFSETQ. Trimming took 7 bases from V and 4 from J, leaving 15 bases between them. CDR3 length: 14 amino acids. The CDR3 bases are TGCGCCAGCCGGGCAGGGATCGGTAATCAGCCCCAGCATTTT. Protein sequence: CASRAGIGNQPQHF.

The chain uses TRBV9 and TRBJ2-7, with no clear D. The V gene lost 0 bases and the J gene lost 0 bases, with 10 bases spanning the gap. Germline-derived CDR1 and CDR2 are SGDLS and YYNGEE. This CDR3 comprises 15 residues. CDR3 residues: CASSVESLSSYEQYF. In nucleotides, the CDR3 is TGTGCCAGCAGCGTAGAGTCTCTGAGCTCCTACGAGCAGTACTTC.

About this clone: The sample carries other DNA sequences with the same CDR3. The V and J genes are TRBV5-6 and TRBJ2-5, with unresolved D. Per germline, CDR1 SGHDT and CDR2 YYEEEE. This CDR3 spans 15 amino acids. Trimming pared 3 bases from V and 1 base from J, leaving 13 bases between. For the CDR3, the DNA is TGTGCCAGCAGCTCCCCGCCAAGAGGCCAAGAGACCCAGTACTTC. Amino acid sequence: CASSSPPRGQETQYF.

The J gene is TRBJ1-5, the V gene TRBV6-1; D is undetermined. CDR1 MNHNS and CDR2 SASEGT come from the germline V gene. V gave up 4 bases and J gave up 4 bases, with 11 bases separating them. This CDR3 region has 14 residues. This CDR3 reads CASSASGQNQPQHF. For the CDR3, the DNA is TGTGCCAGCAGTGCGAGCGGGCAGAATCAGCCCCAGCATTTT.

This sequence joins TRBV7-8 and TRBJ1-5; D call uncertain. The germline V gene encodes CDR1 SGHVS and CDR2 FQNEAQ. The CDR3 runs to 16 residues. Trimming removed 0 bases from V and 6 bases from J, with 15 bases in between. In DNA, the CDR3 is TGTGCCAGCAGCTTAGCGAGGGCCCAGGCGATTCAGCCCCAGCATTTT. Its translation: CASSLARAQAIQPQHF. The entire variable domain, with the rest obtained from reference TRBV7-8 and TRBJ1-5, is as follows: GAGVSQSPRYKVAKRGQDVALRCDPISGHVSLFWYQQALGQGPEFLTYFQNEAQLDKSGLPSDRFFAERPEGSVSTLKIQRTQQEDSAVYLCASSLARAQAIQPQHFGDGTRLSIL.

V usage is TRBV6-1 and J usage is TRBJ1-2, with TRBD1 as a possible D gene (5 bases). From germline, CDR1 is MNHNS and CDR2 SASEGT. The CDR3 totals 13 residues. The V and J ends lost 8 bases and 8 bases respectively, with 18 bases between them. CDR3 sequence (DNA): TGTGCCAGCCGCCAAGGGAGGGGCGGAGGCTACACCTTC. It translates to CASRQGRGGGYTF.

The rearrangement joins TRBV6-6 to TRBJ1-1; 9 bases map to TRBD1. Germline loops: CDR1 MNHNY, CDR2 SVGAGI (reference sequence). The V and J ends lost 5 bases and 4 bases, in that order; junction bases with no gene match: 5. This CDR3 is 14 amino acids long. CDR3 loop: CASSKRTGATEAFF. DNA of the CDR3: TGTGCCAGCAGTAAACGGACAGGGGCCACTGAAGCTTTCTTT.

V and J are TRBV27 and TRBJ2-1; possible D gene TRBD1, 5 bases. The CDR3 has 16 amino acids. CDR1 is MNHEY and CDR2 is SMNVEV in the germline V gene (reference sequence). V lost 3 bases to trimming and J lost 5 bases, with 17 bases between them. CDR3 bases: TGTGCCAGCAGTTTCTTGTCGGTGACAGCCGACAATGAGCAGTTCTTC. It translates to CASSFLSVTADNEQFF.